These T cell receptor beta chains were read from a single sample in a study of CD8+ T cells in alopecia areata. The data were produced by immunoSEQ multiplex PCR, yet TCRdb's version contains in-frame clones alone and is incomplete. The sample lists fewer than 150,000 clones; 35% to 40% were seen once. The sequencing input was CD4+ T cells sorted from blood. Receptor source: a human donor with alopecia areata. Each CDR3 is given with its conserved first and last residue. The order of the fields is J gene, V gene, clone size, D gene, CDR3 DNA, CDR3 protein. The D gene is left open where the match is weak. Not every row has a clone size; where given, it reads once, few, many or a size class.

J gene: TRBJ2-5
V gene: TRBV5-1
clone size: NA
D gene: NA
CDR3 DNA: TGCGCCAGCAGCCCGGACCGGGAAGAGACCCAGTACTTC
CDR3 protein: CASSPDREETQYF

J gene: TRBJ1-2
V gene: TRBV7-2
clone size: once
D gene: TRBD1
CDR3 DNA: TGTGCCAGCAGCTTTCGTCCCGGGACAGGGGCGCTAGCTAACTATGGCTACACCTTC
CDR3 protein: CASSFRPGTGALANYGYTF

J gene: TRBJ2-5
V gene: TRBV7-9
clone size: NA
D gene: TRBD1
CDR3 DNA: TGTGCCAGCGAAGAAGGAGAGGGGGCAATAGAGACCCAGTACTTC
CDR3 protein: CASEEGEGAIETQYF

J gene: TRBJ2-7
V gene: TRBV4-1
clone size: few
D gene: TRBD1
CDR3 DNA: TGCGCCAGCAGCCAGGCCCCGGGACAGGGAAACTACGAGCAGTACTTC
CDR3 protein: CASSQAPGQGNYEQYF

J gene: TRBJ2-7
V gene: TRBV7-2
clone size: few
D gene: NA
CDR3 DNA: TGTGCCAGCAGTCATACAGGGTGGGGGTCCTACGAGCAGTACTTC
CDR3 protein: CASSHTGWGSYEQYF

J gene: TRBJ1-1
V gene: TRBV29-1
clone size: few
D gene: NA
CDR3 DNA: TGCAGCGTGGATTCGACGGGTTTGGCTTTCTTT
CDR3 protein: CSVDSTGLAFF

J gene: TRBJ1-2
V gene: TRBV27
clone size: NA
D gene: NA
CDR3 DNA: TGTGCCAGCAGTTTTCGCCCGGGGGACACTGCTAACTATGGCTACACCTTC
CDR3 protein: CASSFRPGDTANYGYTF

J gene: TRBJ2-7
V gene: TRBV13
clone size: NA
D gene: NA
CDR3 DNA: TGTGCCAGCACCCTTAGCTGGCCGGGGAGGCTTGGGAACGAGCAGTACTTC
CDR3 protein: CASTLSWPGRLGNEQYF

J gene: TRBJ2-2
V gene: TRBV7-9
clone size: NA
D gene: NA
CDR3 DNA: TGTGCCAGCAGCTTAACCGGGGAGCTGTTTTTT
CDR3 protein: CASSLTGELFF

J gene: TRBJ2-3
V gene: TRBV30
clone size: NA
D gene: NA
CDR3 DNA: TGTGCCTGGAGGGCTGGACCAGATACGCAGTATTTT
CDR3 protein: CAWRAGPDTQYF

J gene: TRBJ2-1
V gene: TRBV12-5
clone size: NA
D gene: NA
CDR3 DNA: TGTGCTAGTGGCCGTATGACTTCCTACAATGAGCAGTTCTTC
CDR3 protein: CASGRMTSYNEQFF

J gene: TRBJ1-5
V gene: TRBV23-1
clone size: few
D gene: NA
CDR3 DNA: TGCGCCAGCAGTCAATCGGTTCACCCTCAAAGTCAGCCCCAGCATTTT
CDR3 protein: CASSQSVHPQSQPQHF

J gene: TRBJ2-7
V gene: TRBV5-1
clone size: NA
D gene: NA
CDR3 DNA: TGCGCCAGCAGCTTGGGTTACGAGCAGTACTTC
CDR3 protein: CASSLGYEQYF

J gene: TRBJ2-3
V gene: TRBV15
clone size: few
D gene: NA
CDR3 DNA: TGTGCCACCAGCAGACACGGCCCCACAGATACGCAGTATTTT
CDR3 protein: CATSRHGPTDTQYF

J gene: TRBJ2-7
V gene: TRBV5-1
clone size: NA
D gene: TRBD2
CDR3 DNA: TGCGCCAGCGGCTTGGCCCCGGGAGGGATTGGGGACGAGCAGTACTTC
CDR3 protein: CASGLAPGGIGDEQYF

J gene: TRBJ2-6
V gene: TRBV7-3
clone size: few
D gene: NA
CDR3 DNA: TGTGCCAGCAGCTTAAATTTGGGGGTTGGGGCCAACGTCCTGACTTTC
CDR3 protein: CASSLNLGVGANVLTF

J gene: TRBJ1-2
V gene: TRBV28
clone size: NA
D gene: NA
CDR3 DNA: TGTGCCAGCAGTCCCAATACAGGGAATGGCTACACCTTC
CDR3 protein: CASSPNTGNGYTF

J gene: TRBJ1-6
V gene: TRBV5-1
clone size: NA
D gene: NA
CDR3 DNA: TGCGCCAGCAGCTTGGGAGAGATCTATAATTCACCCCTCCACTTT
CDR3 protein: CASSLGEIYNSPLHF

J gene: TRBJ2-1
V gene: TRBV7-9
clone size: few
D gene: NA
CDR3 DNA: TGTGCCAGCAGCTCGCCGGGGCTCAATGAGCAGTTCTTC
CDR3 protein: CASSSPGLNEQFF

J gene: TRBJ1-1
V gene: TRBV27
clone size: NA
D gene: NA
CDR3 DNA: TGTGCCAGCACCCGTCTGGGCGGGGCGCAGGACACTGAAGCTTTCTTT
CDR3 protein: CASTRLGGAQDTEAFF

J gene: TRBJ2-1
V gene: TRBV5-1
clone size: NA
D gene: NA
CDR3 DNA: TGCGCCAGCAGCTTGGCGGCCCGAAACAATGAGCAGTTCTTC
CDR3 protein: CASSLAARNNEQFF

J gene: TRBJ2-2
V gene: TRBV27
clone size: NA
D gene: NA
CDR3 DNA: TGTGCCAGCCGACCAGGGGTGAACACCGGGGAGCTGTTTTTT
CDR3 protein: CASRPGVNTGELFF

J gene: TRBJ2-5
V gene: TRBV5-1
clone size: NA
D gene: NA
CDR3 DNA: TGCGCCAGCAGCTTGGAGGCAGGAGAAGAGACCCAGTACTTC
CDR3 protein: CASSLEAGEETQYF

J gene: TRBJ2-1
V gene: TRBV29-1
clone size: few
D gene: TRBD2
CDR3 DNA: TGCAGCGTTGCGCGGGGGAACAATGAGCAGTTCTTC
CDR3 protein: CSVARGNNEQFF

J gene: TRBJ2-1
V gene: TRBV9
clone size: once
D gene: NA
CDR3 DNA: TGTGCCAGCAGCGCCAGAGAGCAGTTCTTC
CDR3 protein: CASSAREQFF